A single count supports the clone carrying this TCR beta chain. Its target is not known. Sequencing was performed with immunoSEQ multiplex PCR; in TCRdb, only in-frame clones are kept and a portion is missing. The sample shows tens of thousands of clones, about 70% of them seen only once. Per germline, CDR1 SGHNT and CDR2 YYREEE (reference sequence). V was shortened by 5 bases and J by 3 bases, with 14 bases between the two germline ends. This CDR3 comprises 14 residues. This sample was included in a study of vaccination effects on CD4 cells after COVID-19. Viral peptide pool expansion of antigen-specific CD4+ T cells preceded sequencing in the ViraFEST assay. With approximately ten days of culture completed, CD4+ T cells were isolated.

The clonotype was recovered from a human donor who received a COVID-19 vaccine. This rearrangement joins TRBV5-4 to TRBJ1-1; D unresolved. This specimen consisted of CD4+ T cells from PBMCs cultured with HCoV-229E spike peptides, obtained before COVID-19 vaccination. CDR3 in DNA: TGTGCCAGCAGTCAGCGGGAGTCGGACACTGAAGCTTTCTTT. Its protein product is CASSQRESDTEAFF.